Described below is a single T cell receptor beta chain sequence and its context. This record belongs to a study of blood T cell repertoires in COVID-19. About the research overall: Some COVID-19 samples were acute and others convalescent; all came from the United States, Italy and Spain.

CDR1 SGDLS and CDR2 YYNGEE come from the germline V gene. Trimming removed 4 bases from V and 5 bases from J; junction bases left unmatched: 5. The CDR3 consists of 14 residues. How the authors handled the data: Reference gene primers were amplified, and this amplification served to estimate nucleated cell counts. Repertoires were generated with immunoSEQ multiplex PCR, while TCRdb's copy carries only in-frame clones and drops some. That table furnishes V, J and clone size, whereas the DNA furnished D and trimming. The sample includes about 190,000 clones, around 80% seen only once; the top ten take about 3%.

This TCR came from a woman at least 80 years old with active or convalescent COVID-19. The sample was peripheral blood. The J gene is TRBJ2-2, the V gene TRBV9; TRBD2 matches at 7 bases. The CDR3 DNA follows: TGTGCCAGCAGCTTAAGGGAGGGGACCGGGGAGCTGTTTTTT. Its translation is CASSLREGTGELFF. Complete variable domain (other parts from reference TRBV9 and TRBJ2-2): DSGVTQTPKHLITATGQRVTLRCSPRSGDLSVYWYQQSLDQGLQFLIQYYNGEERAKGNILERFSAQQFPDLHSELNLSSLELGDSALYFCASSLREGTGELFFGEGSRLTVL.